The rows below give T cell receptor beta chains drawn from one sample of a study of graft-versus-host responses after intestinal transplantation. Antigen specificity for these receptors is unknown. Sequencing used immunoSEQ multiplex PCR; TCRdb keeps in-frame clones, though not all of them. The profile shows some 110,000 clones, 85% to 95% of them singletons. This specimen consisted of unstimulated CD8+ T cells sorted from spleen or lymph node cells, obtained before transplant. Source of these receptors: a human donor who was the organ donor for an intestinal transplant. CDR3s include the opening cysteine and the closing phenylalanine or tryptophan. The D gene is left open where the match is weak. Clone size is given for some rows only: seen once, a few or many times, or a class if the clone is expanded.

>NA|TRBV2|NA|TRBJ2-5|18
CASSVPRFQRNTEETQYF
TGTGCCAGCAGTGTACCTCGGTTCCAGCGGAACACAGAGGAGACCCAGTACTTC
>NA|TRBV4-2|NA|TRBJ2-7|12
CASSRSPYEQYF
TGTGCCAGCAGCCGCTCCCCCTACGAGCAGTACTTC
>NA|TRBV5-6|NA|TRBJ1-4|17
CASSLAAPDNPNEKLFF
TGTGCCAGCAGCTTGGCGGCCCCGGACAATCCTAATGAAAAACTGTTTTTT
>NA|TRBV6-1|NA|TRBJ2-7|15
CASSEGPAGTYEQYF
TGTGCCAGCAGTGAAGGCCCAGCGGGTACCTACGAGCAGTACTTC
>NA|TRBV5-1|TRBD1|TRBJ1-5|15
CATRQGAGGNQPQHF
TGCGCCACACGACAGGGGGCGGGGGGCAATCAGCCCCAGCATTTT
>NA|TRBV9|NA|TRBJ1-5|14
CASSAGDSNQPQHF
TGTGCCAGCAGCGCGGGGGACAGCAATCAGCCCCAGCATTTT
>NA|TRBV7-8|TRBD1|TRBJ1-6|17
CASSLADRGFIFSPLHF
TGTGCCAGCTCCCTAGCAGACAGGGGCTTTATCTTTTCACCCCTCCACTTT
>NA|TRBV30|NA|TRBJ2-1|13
CAWSALQYNEQFF
TGTGCCTGGAGCGCACTACAGTACAATGAGCAGTTCTTC
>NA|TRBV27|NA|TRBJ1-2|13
CASCRTGTYGYTF
TGTGCCAGCTGCAGGACCGGTACTTATGGCTACACCTTC
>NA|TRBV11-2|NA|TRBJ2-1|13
CASKKADYNEQFF
TGTGCCAGCAAAAAGGCTGACTACAATGAGCAGTTCTTC
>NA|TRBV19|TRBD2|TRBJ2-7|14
CASSPGLGSYEQYF
TGTGCCAGTAGCCCGGGACTAGGCTCCTACGAGCAGTACTTC
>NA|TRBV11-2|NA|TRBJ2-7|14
CASSVMGGSYEQYF
TGTGCCAGCAGTGTTATGGGAGGCTCCTACGAGCAGTACTTC
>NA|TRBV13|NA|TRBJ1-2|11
CASGGGIGYTF
TGTGCCAGCGGCGGGGGGATCGGCTACACCTTC
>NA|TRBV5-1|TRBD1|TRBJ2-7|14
CASARTGATYEQYF
TGCGCCAGCGCGAGAACAGGGGCCACCTACGAGCAGTACTTC
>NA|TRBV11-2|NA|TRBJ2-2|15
CASSLVSGDTGELFF
TGTGCCAGCAGCTTAGTTTCGGGAGACACCGGGGAGCTGTTTTTT
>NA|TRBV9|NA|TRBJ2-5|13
CASSVDNQETQYF
TGTGCCAGCAGCGTAGACAACCAAGAGACCCAGTACTTC
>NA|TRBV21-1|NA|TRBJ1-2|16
CASSKEELNPLYGYTF
TGTGCCAGCAGCAAAGAGGAATTGAACCCACTCTATGGCTACACCTTC
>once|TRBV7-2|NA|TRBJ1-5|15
CASSLAGQTSQPQHF
TGTGCCAGCAGCTTAGCGGGGCAGACCAGCCAGCCCCAGCATTTT
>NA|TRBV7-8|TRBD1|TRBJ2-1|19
CASSLQGKGAQNSRGEQFF
TGTGCCAGCAGCTTACAAGGGAAGGGGGCCCAGAACTCGCGTGGAGAGCAGTTCTTC
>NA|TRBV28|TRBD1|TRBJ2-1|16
CASKLPPGQGDNEQFF
TGTGCCAGCAAGCTCCCTCCGGGACAGGGGGACAATGAGCAGTTCTTC
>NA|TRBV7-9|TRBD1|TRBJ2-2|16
CASSALGGVYTGELFF
TGTGCCAGCAGCGCCCTAGGGGGCGTATACACCGGGGAGCTGTTTTTT
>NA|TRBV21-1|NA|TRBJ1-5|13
CASSKGRPDPQHF
TGTGCCAGCAGCAAAGGTAGACCTGACCCCCAGCATTTT
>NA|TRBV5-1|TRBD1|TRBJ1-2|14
CASSLEGQVYGYTF
TGCGCCAGCAGCTTGGAAGGACAGGTCTATGGCTACACCTTC
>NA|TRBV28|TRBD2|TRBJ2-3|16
CASSFHWGRALDTQYF
TGTGCCAGCAGTTTCCATTGGGGGAGGGCCTTGGATACGCAGTATTTT
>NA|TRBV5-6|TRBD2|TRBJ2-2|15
CASSEGLVGVGELFF
TGTGCCAGCAGCGAAGGACTAGTGGGCGTCGGGGAGCTGTTTTTT
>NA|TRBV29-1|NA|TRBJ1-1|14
CSVDLQGGGTEAFF
TGCAGCGTAGACCTCCAGGGAGGAGGGACTGAAGCTTTCTTT
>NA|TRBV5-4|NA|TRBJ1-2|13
CASSGLGGAGYTF
TGTGCCAGCAGCGGGTTGGGGGGGGCTGGCTACACCTTC
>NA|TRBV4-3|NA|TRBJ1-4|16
CASSQDLLGTNEKLFF
TGCGCCAGCAGCCAAGATCTGCTGGGAACTAATGAAAAACTGTTTTTT
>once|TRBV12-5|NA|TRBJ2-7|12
CASGPTSYEQYF
TGTGCTAGTGGTCCGACGTCCTACGAGCAGTACTTC
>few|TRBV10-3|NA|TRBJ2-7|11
CAISDNYEQYF
TGTGCCATCAGTGACAACTACGAGCAGTACTTC
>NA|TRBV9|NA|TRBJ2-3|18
CASSLRPGLLGTTDTQYF
TGTGCCAGCAGCTTACGTCCGGGACTCCTAGGAACCACAGATACGCAGTATTTT
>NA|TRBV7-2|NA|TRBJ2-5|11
CASSEGKAQYF
TGTGCCAGCAGCGAGGGAAAGGCCCAGTACTTC
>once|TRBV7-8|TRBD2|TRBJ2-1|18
CASSLASTLAGGYNEQFF
TGTGCCAGCAGCTTAGCGTCGACTCTAGCGGGAGGTTACAATGAGCAGTTCTTC
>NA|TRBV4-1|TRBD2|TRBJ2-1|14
CASSHGGRDNEQFF
TGCGCCAGCAGCCATGGCGGGAGGGACAATGAGCAGTTCTTC
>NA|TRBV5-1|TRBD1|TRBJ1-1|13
CASSLHPGQGAFF
TGCGCCAGCAGCTTACATCCGGGACAGGGGGCTTTCTTT
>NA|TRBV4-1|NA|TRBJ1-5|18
CASSQENRVGRWDQPQHF
TGCGCCAGCAGCCAGGAAAACAGGGTCGGGCGGTGGGATCAGCCCCAGCATTTT
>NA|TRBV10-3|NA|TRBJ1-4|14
CAIRPDSREEKLFF
TGTGCCATCAGACCCGACAGTCGAGAGGAAAAACTGTTTTTT
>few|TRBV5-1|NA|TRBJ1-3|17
CASGNGGSGSSGNTIYF
TGCGCCAGCGGTAACGGGGGATCGGGATCGTCTGGAAACACCATATATTTT
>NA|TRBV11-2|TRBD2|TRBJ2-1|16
CASSFRLAGPNNEQFF
TGTGCCAGCAGCTTTCGGCTAGCGGGACCAAACAATGAGCAGTTCTTC
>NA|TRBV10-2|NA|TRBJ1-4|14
CASSSGATNEKLFF
TGCGCCAGCAGTTCGGGCGCAACTAATGAAAAACTGTTTTTT
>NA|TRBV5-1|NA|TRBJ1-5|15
CASSLGSGGNQPQHF
TGCGCCAGCAGCTTGGGATCAGGGGGCAATCAGCCCCAGCATTTT